This record looks at one TCR beta chain sequence and its context. The sample originates from a study of blood T cell repertoires in COVID-19. In the study overall: Sites across the United States, Italy and Spain contributed samples from acute and convalescent COVID-19. The cDNA or gDNA used as material had been derived from T cells, B-cell-depleted T cells, or PBMCs.

As originally analysed: Estimation of nucleated cell counts was performed using reference gene primer amplification. The table came from immunoSEQ multiplex PCR; TCRdb's copy has only in-frame clones and leaves some out. That table supplies the V and J calls and clone size; D and trimming were determined from the DNA. Found here are around 300,000 clones, about 83% of them singletons; the top ten hold 8.5% to 9.5%. V lost 0 bases and J lost 4, with 13 bases in between. CDR3 length: 16 residues. Per germline, CDR1 SGHVS and CDR2 FQNEAQ. The chain links TRBV7-8 to TRBJ1-5, with no clear D. Sequencing was done on a sample of peripheral blood. The clonotype originates from a woman in her forties or fifties who had recovered from COVID-19. CDR3 sequence (DNA): TGTGCCAGCAGCTTAGCGGCACAGACCTGGAATCAGCCCCAGCATTTT. Translating gives CASSLAAQTWNQPQHF.